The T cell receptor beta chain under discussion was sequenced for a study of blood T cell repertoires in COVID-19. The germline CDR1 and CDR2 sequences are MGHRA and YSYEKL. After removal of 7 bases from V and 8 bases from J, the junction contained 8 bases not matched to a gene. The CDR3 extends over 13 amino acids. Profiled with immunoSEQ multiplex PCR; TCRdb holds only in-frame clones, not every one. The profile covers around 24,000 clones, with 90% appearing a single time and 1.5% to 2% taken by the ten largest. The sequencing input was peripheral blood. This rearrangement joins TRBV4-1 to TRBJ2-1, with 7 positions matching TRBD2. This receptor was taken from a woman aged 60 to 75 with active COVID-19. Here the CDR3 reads CASTGLEVDEQFF. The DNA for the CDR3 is TGCGCCAGCACTGGACTAGAAGTGGATGAGCAGTTCTTC.